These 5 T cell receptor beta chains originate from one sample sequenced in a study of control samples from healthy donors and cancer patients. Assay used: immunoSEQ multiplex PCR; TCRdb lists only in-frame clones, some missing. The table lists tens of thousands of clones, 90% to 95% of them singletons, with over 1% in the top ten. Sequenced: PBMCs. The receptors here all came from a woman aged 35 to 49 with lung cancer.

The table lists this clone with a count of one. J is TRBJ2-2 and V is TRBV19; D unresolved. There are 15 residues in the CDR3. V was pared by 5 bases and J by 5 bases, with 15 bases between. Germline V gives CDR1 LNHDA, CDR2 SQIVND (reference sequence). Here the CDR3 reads CASSPTDLPTGELFF. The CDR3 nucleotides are TGTGCCAGTAGTCCGACGGACCTGCCTACCGGGGAGCTGTTTTTT. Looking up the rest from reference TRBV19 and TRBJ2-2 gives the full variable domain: DGGITQSPKYLFRKEGQNVTLSCEQNLNHDAMYWYRQDPGQGLRLIYYSQIVNDFQKGDIAEGYSVSREKKESFPLTVTSAQKNPTAFYLCASSPTDLPTGELFFGEGSRLTVL.

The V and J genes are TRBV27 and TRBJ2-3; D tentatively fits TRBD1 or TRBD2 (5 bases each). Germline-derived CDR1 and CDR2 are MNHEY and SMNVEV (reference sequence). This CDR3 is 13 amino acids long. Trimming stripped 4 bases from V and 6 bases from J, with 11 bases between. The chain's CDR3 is CASSYPWGDTQYF. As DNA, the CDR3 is TGTGCCAGCAGTTACCCATGGGGGGATACGCAGTATTTT.

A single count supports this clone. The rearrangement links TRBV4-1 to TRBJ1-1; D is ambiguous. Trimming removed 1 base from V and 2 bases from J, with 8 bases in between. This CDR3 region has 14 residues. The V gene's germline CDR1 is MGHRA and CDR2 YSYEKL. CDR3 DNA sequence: TGCGCCAGCAGCCAAGTACCAGGTAACACTGAAGCTTTCTTT. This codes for CASSQVPGNTEAFF.

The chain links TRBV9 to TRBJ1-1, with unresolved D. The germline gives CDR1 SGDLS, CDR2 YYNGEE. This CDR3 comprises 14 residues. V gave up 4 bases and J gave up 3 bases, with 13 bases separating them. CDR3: CASSPHLEDTEAFF. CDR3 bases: TGTGCCAGCAGCCCCCACCTAGAAGACACTGAAGCTTTCTTT.

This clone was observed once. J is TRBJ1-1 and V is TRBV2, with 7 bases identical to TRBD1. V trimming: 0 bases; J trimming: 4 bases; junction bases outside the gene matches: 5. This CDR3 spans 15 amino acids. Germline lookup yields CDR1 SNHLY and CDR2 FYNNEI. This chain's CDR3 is CASSEAPRGVTEAFF. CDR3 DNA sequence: TGTGCCAGCAGTGAAGCCCCCAGGGGGGTCACTGAAGCTTTCTTT.